The 25 T cell receptor beta chains reported below all come from one sample, sequenced in a study of spatial heterogeneity in lung cancer. Time point defined: sample taken at primary tumor resection. MiXCR, run by TCRdb on the 5' RACE reads, gives a single entry per CDR3 protein. The table includes more than 80,000 distinct CDR3 sequences, about 12% detected once. Sequencing used PBMCs, obtained at surgery. The source is a male donor with early-stage non-small cell lung cancer.

There are a few counts of this clonotype. The chain combines TRBV28 with TRBJ1-5; D not resolved. This CDR3 has 14 residues. CDR1 and CDR2 from the germline V gene are MDHEN and SYDVKM. Trimming cost V 6 bases and J 7 bases, with 16 bases left between them. As DNA, the CDR3 is TGTGCCAGCAGCTTCACGAAGCCGAGACAGCCCCAGCATTTT. It translates to CASSFTKPRQPQHF.

Only a few counts were recorded for this clonotype. The chain is built from TRBV2 and TRBJ2-2; 7 bases fit TRBD2. With V trimmed by 4 bases and J by 3 bases, 5 bases remained unmatched. Germline-derived CDR1 and CDR2 are SNHLY and FYNNEI. CDR3 length equals 15 residues. The CDR3 sequence is CASSVVGGDTGELFF. The DNA of the CDR3 is TGTGCCAGCAGTGTGGTGGGAGGGGACACCGGGGAGCTGTTTTTT. Full variable domain (missing parts from reference TRBV2 and TRBJ2-2): EPEVTQTPSHQVTQMGQEVILRCVPISNHLYFYWYRQILGQKVEFLVSFYNNEISEKSEIFDDQFSVERPDGSNFTLKIRSTKLEDSAMYFCASSVVGGDTGELFFGEGSRLTVL.

This clonotype was found a few times. This chain connects TRBV12-3 or TRBV12-4 to TRBJ2-7; 8 nucleotides line up with TRBD1. The junction had 4 bases not matched to a gene; V was cut back by 7 bases and J by 2 bases. The CDR3 has 13 amino acids. CDR3 DNA: TGTGCCAGCACTTCGACAGGGGCCTACGAGCAGTACTTC. As protein: CASTSTGAYEQYF.

This clonotype was found many times. This chain uses TRBV6-2 or TRBV6-3 with TRBJ2-5, with a weak D call TRBD2 (6 bases). CDR1 is MNHEY and CDR2 is SVGEGT in the germline V gene. This CDR3 comprises 14 residues. Trimming took 7 bases from V and 4 from J, leaving 16 bases between them. The CDR3 sequence is CASTKRERGETQYF. Here the CDR3 DNA reads TGTGCCAGCACCAAACGGGAGAGGGGAGAGACCCAGTACTTC.

This clonotype was observed many times. The genes are TRBV24-1 and TRBJ1-1; possible D gene TRBD1, 5 bases. CDR1 is KGHDR and CDR2 is SFDVKD in the germline V gene. Trimming shortened V by 7 bases and J by 11 bases, and 13 bases separated the two germline ends. The CDR3 has 11 residues. The CDR3: CATRLGAEAFF. The CDR3 DNA reads TGTGCCACCAGATTAGGGGCCGAGGCTTTCTTT.

In its sample, this clonotype was seen a few times. The genes are TRBV28 and TRBJ2-7, with D perhaps TRBD1 (5 bases). The germline V and J ends were trimmed by 10 bases and 2 bases, with 15 bases remaining between them. The CDR3 totals 13 residues. Per germline, CDR1 MDHEN and CDR2 SYDVKM. The CDR3 DNA reads TGTGCCACCTTTACAGGCCTCACCTACGAGCAGTACTTC. Its protein is CATFTGLTYEQYF.

This clonotype has more than one count but fewer than ten. The rearrangement joins TRBV5-1 to TRBJ2-7, with 7 positions matching TRBD1. Trimming took 3 bases from V and 2 from J; bases not matched to a gene: 2. Germline-derived CDR1 and CDR2 are SGHRS and YFSETQ. This CDR3 is built from 13 residues. CDR3 protein: CASSSGTAYEQYF. CDR3 coding DNA: TGCGCCAGCAGCTCTGGGACAGCCTACGAGCAGTACTTC.

This clonotype was seen a handful of times. This chain uses TRBV11-2 with TRBJ2-7, with D unclear. This CDR3 is 12 amino acids long. V was trimmed by 5 bases and J by 3 bases, leaving 8 bases between them. Germline values: CDR1 SGHAT, CDR2 FQNNGV. The CDR3 region is CASSPRLYEQYF. CDR3 in DNA: TGTGCCAGCAGCCCGCGGCTCTACGAGCAGTACTTC.

Sample share makes this clonotype medium-sized. The V gene is TRBV5-4, the J gene TRBJ1-2; D possibly corresponds to TRBD1 (6 bases). The CDR3 spans 13 residues. Germline V gene lookup returns CDR1 SGHNT and CDR2 YYREEE (reference sequence). Trimming removed 4 bases at V and 2 bases at J, with 9 bases between. Written as DNA, the CDR3 is TGTGCCAGCAGCGACGGGACAAACTATGGCTACACCTTC. Translating gives CASSDGTNYGYTF.

This clonotype has just a few counts. The chain joins TRBV6-1 to TRBJ2-7; possibly TRBD2 for D (5 bases). V lost 5 bases and J lost 3, with 11 bases in between. Germline V gives CDR1 MNHNS, CDR2 SASEGT. The CDR3 runs to 13 residues. CDR3 coding DNA: TGTGCCAGCAGTCCCTCACGGGACTACGAGCAGTACTTC. This translates into CASSPSRDYEQYF.

This clonotype was observed a few times. The genes are TRBV10-3 and TRBJ1-1; D remains unclear. From germline, CDR1 is ENHRY and CDR2 SYGVKD. Trimming shortened V by 0 bases and J by 6 bases, and 14 bases separated the two germline ends. The CDR3 is 15 residues long. CDR3 in DNA: TGTGCCATCAGTGAGTCTCGGGGAGGTGTCGCTGAAGCTTTCTTT. Translating it yields CAISESRGGVAEAFF.

The CDR3 DNA reads TGTGCCAGCAGCTTAGGTCCGACAGAAACAAATCAGCCCCAGCATTTT. It encodes CASSLGPTETNQPQHF. This chain uses TRBV7-2 with TRBJ1-5, with a weak D call TRBD1 (5 bases). This CDR3 contains 16 residues. Germline lookup yields CDR1 SGHTA and CDR2 FQGNSA. Trimming took off 1 base at V and 4 bases at J, with 14 bases between the two ends.

The chain employs TRBV28 and TRBJ2-1; a possible D gene is TRBD1 (6 bases). Per germline, CDR1 MDHEN and CDR2 SYDVKM. Between the trimmed V and J ends, which lost 6 bases and 7 bases, there was a span of 16 bases. The CDR3 extends over 14 amino acids. CDR3 in DNA: TGTGCCAGCAGCTGGTTGGGACACTGGAATGAGCAGTTCTTC. It codes for CASSWLGHWNEQFF.

The genes are TRBV19 and TRBJ2-7, with 7 positions matching TRBD2. Trimming at V came to 3 bases and at J to 3 bases, leaving 2 bases not matched to a gene. The CDR3 totals 13 residues. CDR1 is LNHDA and CDR2 is SQIVND in the germline V gene (reference sequence). The DNA for the CDR3 is TGTGCCAGTAGTATCCAGCGGGACTACGAGCAGTACTTC. It is translated as CASSIQRDYEQYF.

This clonotype was found a few times. The V and J genes are TRBV20-1 and TRBJ2-1; D remains ambiguous. The germline CDR1 and CDR2 sequences are DFQATT and SNEGSKA (reference sequence). Trimming cost V 3 bases and J 8 bases, with 20 bases left between them. The CDR3 length is 15 residues. CDR3 protein: CSASRVALGLDEQFF. The CDR3 bases are TGCAGTGCTAGTAGGGTGGCTCTTGGTTTGGATGAGCAGTTCTTC.

The sample holds a few counts of this clonotype. The V call is TRBV7-9, the J call TRBJ1-2; possible D gene TRBD1, 6 bases. Germline CDR1 is SEHNR and CDR2 is FQNEAQ (reference sequence). V gave up 6 bases and J gave up 2 bases, with 16 bases separating them. This CDR3 has 15 amino acids. Here the CDR3 DNA reads TGTGCCAGCAGTATAGCCGGGACAAGGAACTATGGCTACACCTTC. Its protein product is CASSIAGTRNYGYTF.

This clonotype turned up a few times. The chain couples TRBV4-2 to TRBJ1-5, with 11 bases aligning to TRBD1. The CDR3 has 15 residues. The germline CDR1 and CDR2 sequences are LGHNA and YNFKEQ. Trimming at V came to 3 bases and at J to 6 bases, leaving 4 bases not matched to a gene. The chain's CDR3 is CASSHGQGAGQPQHF. The CDR3 DNA follows: TGTGCCAGCAGCCACGGACAGGGGGCTGGTCAGCCCCAGCATTTT.

This clonotype has a count of ten or more. The V gene is TRBV7-9, the J gene TRBJ2-7, with D perhaps matching TRBD1 (5 bases). Looked up from germline, CDR1 is SEHNR and CDR2 is FQNEAQ (reference sequence). Trimming removed 2 bases from V and 10 bases from J, with 12 bases in between. The CDR3 contains 12 residues. As DNA, the CDR3 is TGTGCCAGCAGCTTACAGAGCAGGGAACAGTACTTC. It specifies CASSLQSREQYF.

The gene calls are TRBV12-3 or TRBV12-4 and TRBJ2-1; TRBD2 is a possible D gene (7 bases). CDR3 length: 15 amino acids. Trimming left V 8 bases short and J 3 bases short, with 17 bases between. The CDR3 DNA sequence: TGTGCCAGCCTGGGGGCTAGCGGAGTCTACAATGAGCAGTTCTTC. Translation: CASLGASGVYNEQFF.

This clonotype has ten or more counts. V is TRBV28 and J is TRBJ2-1, with TRBD2 identical over 13 bases. The CDR3 has 15 amino acids. Germline lookup yields CDR1 MDHEN and CDR2 SYDVKM. Trimming took 6 bases from V and 7 from J; bases not matched to a gene: 6. The CDR3 DNA reads as TGTGCCAGCAGCAGGACTAGCGGGAGTCAAAATGAGCAGTTCTTC. The encoded protein is CASSRTSGSQNEQFF. Combining the CDR3 with reference TRBV28 and TRBJ2-1 gives the whole variable domain DVKVTQSSRYLVKRTGEKVFLECVQDMDHENMFWYRQDPGLGLRLIYFSYDVKMKEKGDIPEGYSVSREKKERFSLILESASTNQTSMYLCASSRTSGSQNEQFFGPGTRLTVL.

This clonotype was counted only a few times. This chain connects TRBV27 to TRBJ2-3; D not certain. The V end was cut by 6 bases, the J end by 8 bases, with 21 bases between. From germline, CDR1 is MNHEY and CDR2 SMNVEV (reference sequence). CDR3 length: 15 residues. CDR3 loop: CASSSGPNFDGTQYF. The CDR3 region has the DNA TGTGCCAGCAGCTCTGGACCCAACTTCGATGGTACGCAGTATTTT.

The chain has TRBV7-2 and TRBJ2-2, with D uncertain. Germline V gene lookup returns CDR1 SGHTA and CDR2 FQGNSA. Deletions cut 1 base from V and 0 bases from J, with 9 bases between. This CDR3 has 16 residues. CDR3: CASSLVSTANTGELFF. The DNA of the CDR3 is TGTGCCAGCAGCTTAGTGTCCACAGCGAACACCGGGGAGCTGTTTTTT.

Here the CDR3 reads CASRATLGNEQFF. As DNA, the CDR3 is TGTGCCAGCCGAGCTACCTTAGGTAATGAGCAGTTCTTC. V and J are TRBV6-1 and TRBJ2-1, with D uncertain. The V and J ends lost 8 bases and 7 bases respectively, with 15 bases between them. The CDR3 sequence is 13 residues long. CDR1 and CDR2 (germline): MNHNS, SASEGT.

Concerning this clonotype itself: A read error may account for a junction end that differs from germline. This sequence joins TRBV7-7 and TRBJ2-1; 15 bases agree with TRBD2. Germline V lookup: CDR1 SSHAT, CDR2 FNYEAQ (reference sequence). CDR3 length: 17 amino acids. The CDR3 here is CASSPLGLAGGYNEQFF. CDR3 in DNA: TGTGCTAGCAGCCCTTTGGGACTAGCGGGGGGATACAATGAGCAGTTCTTC.

This chain connects TRBV6-2 or TRBV6-3 to TRBJ1-5; D not certain. V was cut by 2 bases and J by 0 bases, with 8 bases left in between. CDR3 length equals 15 residues. Germline V gives CDR1 MNHEY, CDR2 SVGEGT. The CDR3 DNA reads TGTGCCAGCAGTTACGATGGTTATAGCAATCAGCCCCAGCATTTT. This gives the protein CASSYDGYSNQPQHF.